This T cell receptor beta chain was captured by sequencing in a study of blood T cell repertoires in COVID-19. Study information: Acute and convalescent COVID-19 samples came from the United States, Italy and Spain. The analysed material was cDNA or gDNA that came from T cells, B-cell-depleted T cells, or PBMCs.

Study processing details: Reference gene primers were amplified, and this amplification served to estimate nucleated cell counts. Profiled with immunoSEQ multiplex PCR; TCRdb holds only in-frame clones, not every one. V, J and clone size were drawn from that table, and D and trimming were deduced from the DNA. The repertoire holds about 380,000 clones, with roughly 85% as singletons. The CDR3 is 16 residues long. Germline-derived CDR1 and CDR2 are SNHLY and FYNNEI. J was trimmed by 2 bases and V by 6 bases; bases with no gene match: 8. The sample taken for sequencing was peripheral blood. The V gene is TRBV2, the J gene TRBJ1-5; 9 bases align to TRBD1. The clonotype was recovered from a woman between 18 and 29 years old with acute or convalescent COVID-19. CDR3 sequence (DNA): TGTGCCAGCAGGGGACAGGGCCGTAGGGGCAATCAGCCCCAGCATTTT. The encoded protein is CASRGQGRRGNQPQHF.